One and the same sample provided the 27 T cell receptor beta chains below, sequenced in a study of blood T cell repertoires in COVID-19. Clones were read by immunoSEQ multiplex PCR, and TCRdb kept only the in-frame ones, dropping some. The sample includes a few hundred thousand clones, 80% to 95% of them seen just once. Input material: PBMCs or T cells enriched from blood (not recorded which). The origin of the receptors is a man between 18 and 29 years old who had recovered from COVID-19.

The chain recombines TRBV5-6 with TRBJ2-2; TRBD1 agrees at 9 bases. The junction had 5 bases not matched to a gene; V was cut back by 4 bases and J by 4 bases. The CDR3 totals 15 residues. The germline V gene has CDR1 SGHDT and CDR2 YYEEEE. The CDR3 DNA follows: TGTGCCAGCAGCCTGGGACAGGGAAGCACCGGGGAGCTGTTTTTT. It codes for CASSLGQGSTGELFF.

The chain combines TRBV5-6 with TRBJ2-7; 9 bases align to TRBD2. CDR3 size: 15 residues. The V and J ends lost 3 bases and 4 bases, in that order; junction bases with no gene match: 8. Germline CDR1 reads SGHDT; CDR2 reads YYEEEE. CDR3: CASSSGTSPLYEQYF. DNA of the CDR3: TGTGCCAGCAGCTCCGGGACTAGCCCCTTGTACGAGCAGTACTTC.

The rearrangement uses TRBV4-1 and TRBJ2-1; 8 nucleotides align to TRBD2. Germline V gene sequence: CDR1 MGHRA, CDR2 YSYEKL. The V segment lost 4 bases and the J segment 0 bases; nucleotides outside the gene matches: 17. This CDR3 is built from 20 residues. The CDR3 reads CASSLRIKASGSISYNEQFF. CDR3 nucleotides: TGCGCCAGCAGCCTCCGAATAAAGGCTAGCGGGTCCATCTCCTACAATGAGCAGTTCTTC.

The chain has TRBV19 and TRBJ1-1; D remains unclear. V lost 9 bases and J lost 0, with 20 bases in between. CDR1 and CDR2 (germline): LNHDA, SQIVND (reference sequence). The CDR3 is made up of 16 amino acids. The CDR3 DNA is TGTGCCAGCCTTCCTAGGACGGGGAAGATGAACACTGAAGCTTTCTTT. Translated: CASLPRTGKMNTEAFF.

Notes on this clone: The junction departs from the called germline gene at one end, perhaps through a read error. This chain connects TRBV18 to TRBJ2-3; D unclear. Looked up from germline, CDR1 is KGHSH and CDR2 is LQKENI. The CDR3 has 14 amino acids. CDR3 region: CASSPPLEYPPQYF. The CDR3 bases are TGTGCCAGCTCACCGCCTCTGGAGTATCCCCCGCAATATTTT. Based on the CDR3 plus reference TRBV18 and TRBJ2-3, the full variable domain is NAGVMQNPRHLVRRRGQEARLRCSPMKGHSHVYWYRQLPEEGLKFMVYLQKENIIDESGMPKERFSAEFPKEGPSILRIQQVVRGDSAAYFCASSPPLEYPPQYFGPGTRLTVL.

The chain employs TRBV28 and TRBJ2-7; 10 bases map to TRBD1. V shed 11 bases and J 4 bases; nucleotides not matched to a gene: 8. CDR1 MDHEN and CDR2 SYDVKM come from the germline V gene. The CDR3 extends over 13 amino acids. CDR3 coding DNA: TGTGCCGCCTCGACAGGGGGCGAGTACGAGCAGTACTTC. This sequence encodes CAASTGGEYEQYF.

The V and J genes are TRBV7-3 and TRBJ2-3, with TRBD2 matching 8 bases. V dropped 5 bases and J dropped 3; count of bases not matched to a gene: 4. Germline V gene sequence: CDR1 SGHTA, CDR2 FQGTGA. This CDR3 spans 14 amino acids. CDR3 in amino acids: CASSHSGATDTQYF. DNA for the CDR3: TGTGCCAGCAGCCATAGCGGGGCTACAGATACGCAGTATTTT.

This sequence joins TRBV7-6 and TRBJ2-3; 13 nucleotides line up with TRBD2. With 0 bases clipped from V and 5 bases from J, the junction kept 8 bases outside the gene matches. Germline lookup yields CDR1 SGHVS and CDR2 FNYEAQ. The CDR3 spans 18 residues. The chain's CDR3 is CASSLATGTSGKKDTQYF. CDR3 bases: TGTGCCAGCAGCTTAGCGACAGGGACTAGCGGGAAGAAAGATACGCAGTATTTT.

The rearrangement links TRBV9 to TRBJ1-1; 7 bases map to TRBD1. Germline V gene sequence: CDR1 SGDLS, CDR2 YYNGEE. The CDR3 spans 14 residues. The J segment lost 8 bases and the V segment lost 3 bases, leaving 10 bases of the junction unmatched. DNA for the CDR3: TGTGCCAGCAGCGAGGGGATGGGCAGGGGGGAAGCTTTCTTT. This encodes CASSEGMGRGEAFF. Full variable domain (outside the CDR3, taken from reference TRBV9 and TRBJ1-1): DSGVTQTPKHLITATGQRVTLRCSPRSGDLSVYWYQQSLDQGLQFLIQYYNGEERAKGNILERFSAQQFPDLHSELNLSSLELGDSALYFCASSEGMGRGEAFFGQGTRLTVV.

V and J are TRBV5-8 and TRBJ2-7; perhaps TRBD2 as D (5 bases). V dropped 1 base and J dropped 2 bases, with 19 bases sitting between them. Germline CDR1 is SGHTS and CDR2 is YDEGEE. The CDR3 has 17 residues. The CDR3 bases are TGTGCCAGCAGCTTGAGGTCGGACTTCAAGGGTACCTACGAGCAGTACTTC. Amino acid sequence: CASSLRSDFKGTYEQYF. The full variable domain, its missing parts supplied by reference TRBV5-8 and TRBJ2-7, is EAGVTQSPTHLIKTRGQQATLRCSPISGHTSVYWYQQALGLGLQFLLWYDEGEERNRGNFPPRFSGRQFPNYSSELNVNALELEDSALYLCASSLRSDFKGTYEQYFGPGTRLTVT.

Comments on this clone: Other DNA sequences from this sample encode an identical CDR3 as well. The V and J genes are TRBV5-1 and TRBJ1-5; D not certain. V was clipped by 0 bases and J by 4 bases, with 11 bases between them. The germline V gene encodes CDR1 SGHRS and CDR2 YFSETQ. The CDR3 is made up of 15 amino acids. CDR3 residues: CASSLGAGGNQPQHF. Here the CDR3 DNA reads TGCGCCAGCAGCTTGGGGGCTGGCGGGAATCAGCCCCAGCATTTT.

The chain carries TRBV15 and TRBJ2-1; TRBD2 aligns across 11 bases. Unmatched junction bases numbered 10, after V lost 8 bases and J lost 1 base. The CDR3 sequence is 17 residues long. CDR1 is LNHNV and CDR2 is YYDKDF in the germline V gene (reference sequence). The DNA for the CDR3 is TGTGCCACCGGAATGACTAGCGGGAAGGGTTCCTACAATGAGCAGTTCTTC. It translates to CATGMTSGKGSYNEQFF.

This clone was found a few times. The chain employs TRBV14 and TRBJ1-1; the match to TRBD1 covers 9 bases. The germline V gene has CDR1 SGHDN and CDR2 FVKESK. Unmatched junction bases numbered 5, after V lost 4 bases and J lost 8 bases. This CDR3 is built from 13 residues. CDR3 residues: CASSPRQGGEAFF. CDR3 sequence (DNA): TGTGCCAGCAGCCCAAGACAGGGGGGAGAAGCTTTCTTT.

The CDR3, as DNA: TGTGCCAGCAGCACCCGGACTAGCGGGAGGGGCGAGCAGTACTTC. Translated, it gives CASSTRTSGRGEQYF. The V call is TRBV3-1 (or the pseudogene TRBV3-2), the J call TRBJ2-7; 15 bases align to TRBD2. There are 15 residues in the CDR3. CDR1 and CDR2 (germline): LGHDT, YNNKEL (reference sequence). V trimming: 5 bases; J trimming: 6 bases; junction bases outside the gene matches: 5.

The chain is built from TRBV6-4 and TRBJ1-6; 7 bases are a match to TRBD1. Losses at the gene ends were 3 bases for V and 9 bases for J; bases not matched to a gene: 8. Germline CDR1 reads MRHNA; CDR2 reads SNTAGT. This CDR3 contains 15 residues. CDR3 bases: TGTGCCAGCAGTGAGAGGACAGGCCAGAGTTCACCCCTCCACTTT. Translated: CASSERTGQSSPLHF.

CDR3 amino acids: CASRGGTANSPLHF. In DNA, the CDR3 is TGTGCCAGCAGGGGCGGGACAGCAAATTCACCCCTCCACTTT. This chain connects TRBV27 to TRBJ1-6; 7 bases line up with TRBD1. CDR1 is MNHEY and CDR2 is SMNVEV in the germline V gene (reference sequence). Germline trimming cut 6 bases from V and 7 bases from J; bases unmatched to any gene: 6. The CDR3 consists of 14 residues.

Of note for this clone: This sample also contains other DNA sequences that code for the same CDR3. CDR3 protein: CASSFRDSYGYTF. The CDR3 DNA reads as TGTGCCAGCAGTTTCCGGGACTCCTATGGCTACACCTTC. The gene calls are TRBV12-3 or TRBV12-4 and TRBJ1-2; the D gene is possibly TRBD1 (5 bases). V was clipped by 3 bases and J by 4 bases, with 9 bases between them. This CDR3 region has 13 residues.

The chain employs TRBV6-5 and TRBJ1-6; D might be TRBD1 (5 bases). This CDR3 has 16 amino acids. The germline CDR1 and CDR2 sequences are MNHEY and SVGAGI. Trimming removed 0 bases from V and 7 bases from J, with 13 bases in between. The CDR3 region has the DNA TGTGCCAGCAGTTACTCGAAAGGGGTTGGAAATTCACCCCTCCACTTT. It translates to CASSYSKGVGNSPLHF.

The chain joins TRBV9 to TRBJ2-7; D unresolved. The CDR3 covers 14 residues. Germline CDR1 and CDR2: SGDLS and YYNGEE. V lost 0 bases and J 0 bases, leaving 7 bases between the germline ends. The CDR3 bases are TGTGCCAGCAGCGTAGATTCTAGCTCCTACGAGCAGTACTTC. It yields the protein CASSVDSSSYEQYF.

The count of this clone is one. This chain links TRBV27 with TRBJ2-7; tentative D call: TRBD1 (6 bases). Between the trimmed V and J ends, which lost 4 bases and 4 bases, there was a span of 14 bases. The CDR3 has 14 amino acids. Per the germline V gene, CDR1 is MNHEY and CDR2 is SMNVEV (reference sequence). The CDR3 bases are TGTGCCAGCAGTTCAGGGACACATCCTTACGAGCAGTACTTC. This gives the protein CASSSGTHPYEQYF.

The chain carries TRBV2 and TRBJ2-3, with 15 bases lining up with TRBD2. Trimming removed 8 bases from V and 4 bases from J; junction bases left unmatched: 10. The CDR3 covers 17 residues. Germline CDR1 and CDR2: SNHLY and FYNNEI. CDR3 sequence (DNA): TGTGCCAGCCTAGGACTAGCGGGAGGGCCGTACCCAGATACGCAGTATTTT. This gives the protein CASLGLAGGPYPDTQYF.

V usage is TRBV5-1 and J usage is TRBJ2-7, with 12 positions matching TRBD2. V was pared by 1 base and J by 4 bases, with 9 bases of the junction left unmatched. This CDR3 is built from 17 residues. The germline V gene encodes CDR1 SGHRS and CDR2 YFSETQ. The CDR3 DNA is TGCGCCAGCAGCTTGTGGGTGACTAGCGGGAGTAGTTACGAGCAGTACTTC. It yields the protein CASSLWVTSGSSYEQYF.

The rearrangement joins TRBV18 to TRBJ2-7; TRBD2 agrees at 13 bases. Germline trimming cut 5 bases from V and 7 bases from J; bases unmatched to any gene: 5. Per germline, CDR1 KGHSH and CDR2 LQKENI. The CDR3 extends over 14 amino acids. The CDR3 DNA reads TGTGCCAGCTCAGTTGGACTAGCGGGAGAGGAGCAGTACTTC. Translating it yields CASSVGLAGEEQYF.

The table lists this clone with a count of one. This sequence joins TRBV3-1 (or the pseudogene TRBV3-2) and TRBJ2-1; tentative D call: TRBD2 (5 bases). Germline loops: CDR1 LGHDT, CDR2 YNNKEL (reference sequence). Trimming removed 3 bases at V and 2 bases at J, with 11 bases between. This CDR3 is built from 15 residues. For the CDR3, the DNA is TGTGCCAGCAGCCATGGGAGCCTCACCTACAATGAGCAGTTCTTC. Translating gives CASSHGSLTYNEQFF.

In nucleotides, the CDR3 is TGTGCCAGCAGCGCAGAGGGTCGGGATCAGCCCCAGCATTTT. Translated, it gives CASSAEGRDQPQHF. This chain connects TRBV7-2 to TRBJ1-5; D not resolved. The CDR3 contains 14 residues. CDR1 SGHTA and CDR2 FQGNSA come from the germline V gene. V dropped 5 bases and J dropped 5 bases, with 13 bases sitting between them. Together with reference TRBV7-2 and TRBJ1-5, the CDR3 gives the full variable domain: GAGVSQSPSNKVTEKGKDVELRCDPISGHTALYWYRQSLGQGLEFLIYFQGNSAPDKSGLPSDRFSAERTGGSVSTLTIQRTQQEDSAVYLCASSAEGRDQPQHFGDGTRLSIL.

This clone is a singleton in its sample. The rearrangement uses TRBV2 and TRBJ1-2; 8 bases match TRBD1. The ends lost 7 bases at V and 8 bases at J; junction bases unmatched: 12. CDR1 and CDR2 (germline): SNHLY, FYNNEI. The CDR3 extends over 14 amino acids. The CDR3 sequence is CASKRSRTGNGYTF. CDR3 coding DNA: TGTGCCAGCAAAAGAAGTCGGACAGGGAACGGCTACACCTTC.

The rearrangement links TRBV7-6 to TRBJ1-5, with 11 positions matching TRBD1. CDR1 and CDR2 (germline): SGHVS, FNYEAQ. V was clipped by 3 bases and J by 4 bases; unmatched bases: 5. The CDR3 loop spans 16 amino acids. The CDR3 loop is CASSLADRGRNQPQHF. The CDR3 nucleotides are TGTGCCAGCAGCTTGGCGGACAGGGGGCGGAATCAGCCCCAGCATTTT.